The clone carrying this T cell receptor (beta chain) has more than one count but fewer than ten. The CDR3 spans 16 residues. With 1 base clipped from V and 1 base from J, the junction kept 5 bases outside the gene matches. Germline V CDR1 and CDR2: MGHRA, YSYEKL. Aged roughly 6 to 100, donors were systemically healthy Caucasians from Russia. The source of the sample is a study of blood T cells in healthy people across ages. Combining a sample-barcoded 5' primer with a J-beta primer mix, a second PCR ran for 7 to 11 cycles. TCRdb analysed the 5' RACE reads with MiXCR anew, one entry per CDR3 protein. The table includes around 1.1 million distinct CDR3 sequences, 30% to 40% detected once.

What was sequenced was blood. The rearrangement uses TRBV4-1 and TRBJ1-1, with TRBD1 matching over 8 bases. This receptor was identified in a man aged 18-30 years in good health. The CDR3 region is CASSQGTGRWNTEAFF. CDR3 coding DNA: TGCGCCAGCAGCCAAGGGACAGGGAGATGGAACACTGAAGCTTTCTTT.